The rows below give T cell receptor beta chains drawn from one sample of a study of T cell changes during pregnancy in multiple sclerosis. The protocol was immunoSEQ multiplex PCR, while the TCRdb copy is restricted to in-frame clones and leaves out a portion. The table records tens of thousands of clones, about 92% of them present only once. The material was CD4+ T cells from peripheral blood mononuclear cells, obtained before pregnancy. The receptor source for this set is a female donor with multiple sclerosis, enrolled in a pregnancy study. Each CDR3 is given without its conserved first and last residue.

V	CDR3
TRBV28	ASSLLTGGANVLT
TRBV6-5	ASSSTAGFDTQY
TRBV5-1	ASSTGQGRQEHNEQF
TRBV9	ASSVQLDTGELF
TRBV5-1	ASSKGTMTGGYT
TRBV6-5	ASSYIGGSGELF
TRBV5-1	ASSLVGGAAGSTQY
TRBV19	ASRWQNTGELF
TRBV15	ATSRASGTSSEQF
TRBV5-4	ASSWALAGEQY
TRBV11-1	ASSPLPGGTYEQY
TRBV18	ASSLSTGFSTDTQY
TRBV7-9	ASSSPRGIAGGWDEQY
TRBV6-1	ASSDRDRAYGYT
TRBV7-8	ASSFGLAGLKYEQY
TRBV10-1	ASQGVSIRRTDTQY
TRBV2	ASSGGGSTEQY
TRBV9	ASSEGEYNEQF
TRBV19	ASSVFQGVTEAF
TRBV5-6	ASSFSGGGYEQY
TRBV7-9	ASSLATGVGDTEAF
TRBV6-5	ASRAGTGIHEQY
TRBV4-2	ASSSGTLTYEQY
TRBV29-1	SVEGDSYEQY
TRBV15	ATSRGRRETQY
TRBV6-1	ASSETANYGYT
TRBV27	ASSLSLGTSAYEQY
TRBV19	ASSILQLGSSGANVLT
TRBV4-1	ASSQGPSGTGTF
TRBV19	ASSMWTGEENEQF
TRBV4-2	ASSQDLRGGEQY
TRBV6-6	ASSRPGLAGTYEQY
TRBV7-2	ASSLGGSLTDTQY
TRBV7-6	ASSQPGQKYEQY
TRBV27	ASSFDRGNEKLF
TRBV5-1	ASSLGIVNTEAF
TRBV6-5	ASSNRRSYEQY
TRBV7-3	ASSLGSGSLETQY
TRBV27	ASSGLAGGDNEQF
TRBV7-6	ASSFGTSDLDEQF
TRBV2	ASEGQGNQPQH
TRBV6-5	ASSYSVNSPYEQY
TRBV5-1	ASSPRQNTEAF
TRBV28	ASSRMLVMRGQPQH
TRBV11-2	ASSSLRTGHLNTEAF
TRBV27	ASSLLAGSNQPQH
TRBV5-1	ASSYSGETQY
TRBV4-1	ASSQEQAGSSTDTQY
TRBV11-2	ASSLGTGGLGGYT
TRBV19	ASSDFSNQPQH
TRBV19	ASSMGKQSLGRYQETQY
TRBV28	ASRSPLAGAYNEQF